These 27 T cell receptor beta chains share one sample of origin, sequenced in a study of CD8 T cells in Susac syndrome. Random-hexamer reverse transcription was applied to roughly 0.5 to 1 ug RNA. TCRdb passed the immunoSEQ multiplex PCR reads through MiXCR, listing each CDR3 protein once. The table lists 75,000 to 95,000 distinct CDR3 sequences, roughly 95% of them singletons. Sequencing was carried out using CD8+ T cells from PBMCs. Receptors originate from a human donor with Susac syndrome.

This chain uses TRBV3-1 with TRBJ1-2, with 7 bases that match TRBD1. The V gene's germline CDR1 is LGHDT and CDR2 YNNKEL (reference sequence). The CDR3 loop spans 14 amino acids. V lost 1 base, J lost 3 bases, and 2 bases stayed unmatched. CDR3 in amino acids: CASSQGQGDYGYTF. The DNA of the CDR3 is TGTGCCAGCAGCCAAGGGCAGGGGGACTATGGCTACACCTTC.

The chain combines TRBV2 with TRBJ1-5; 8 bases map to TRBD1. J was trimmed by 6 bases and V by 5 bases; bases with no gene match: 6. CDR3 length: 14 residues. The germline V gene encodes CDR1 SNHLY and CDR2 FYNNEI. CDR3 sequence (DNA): TGTGCCAGCAGTCGACCGGGACAGGCTCAGCCCCAGCATTTT. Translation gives CASSRPGQAQPQHF.

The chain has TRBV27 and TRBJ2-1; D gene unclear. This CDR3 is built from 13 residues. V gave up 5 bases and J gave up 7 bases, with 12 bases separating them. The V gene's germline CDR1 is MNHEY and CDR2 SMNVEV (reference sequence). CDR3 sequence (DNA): TGTGCCAGCAGTCCCCTCCTAGGGAATGAGCAGTTCTTC. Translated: CASSPLLGNEQFF.

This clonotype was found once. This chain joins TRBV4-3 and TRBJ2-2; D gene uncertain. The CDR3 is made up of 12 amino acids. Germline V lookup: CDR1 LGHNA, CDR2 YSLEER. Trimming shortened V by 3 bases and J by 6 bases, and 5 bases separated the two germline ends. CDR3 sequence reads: CASSQWSGELFF. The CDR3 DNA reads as TGCGCCAGCAGCCAGTGGTCCGGGGAGCTGTTTTTT.

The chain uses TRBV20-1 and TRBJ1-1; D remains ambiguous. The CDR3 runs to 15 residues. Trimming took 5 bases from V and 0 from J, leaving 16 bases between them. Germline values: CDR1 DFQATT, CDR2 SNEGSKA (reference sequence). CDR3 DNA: TGCAGTGCTCAGGACCTAAGACTCATGAACACTGAAGCTTTCTTT. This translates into CSAQDLRLMNTEAFF.

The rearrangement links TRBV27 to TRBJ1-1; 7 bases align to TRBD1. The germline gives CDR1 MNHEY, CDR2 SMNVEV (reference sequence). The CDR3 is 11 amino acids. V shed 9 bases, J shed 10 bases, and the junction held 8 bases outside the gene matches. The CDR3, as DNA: TGTGCCAGTTCCGCCGCAGGGGGAGCTTTCTTT. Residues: CASSAAGGAFF.

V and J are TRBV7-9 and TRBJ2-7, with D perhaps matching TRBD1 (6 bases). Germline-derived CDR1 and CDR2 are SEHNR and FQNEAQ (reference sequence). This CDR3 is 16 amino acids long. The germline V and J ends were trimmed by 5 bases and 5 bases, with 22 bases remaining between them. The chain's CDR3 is CASSENRAPVGDEQYF. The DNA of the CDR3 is TGTGCCAGCAGCGAAAACAGGGCTCCTGTCGGGGACGAGCAGTACTTC.

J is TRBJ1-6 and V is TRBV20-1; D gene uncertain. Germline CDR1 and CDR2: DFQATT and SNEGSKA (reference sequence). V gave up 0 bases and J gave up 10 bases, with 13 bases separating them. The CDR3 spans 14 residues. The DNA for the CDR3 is TGCAGTGCTAGAGAGGCCGCGGAAGGGTCACCCCTCCACTTT. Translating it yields CSAREAAEGSPLHF.

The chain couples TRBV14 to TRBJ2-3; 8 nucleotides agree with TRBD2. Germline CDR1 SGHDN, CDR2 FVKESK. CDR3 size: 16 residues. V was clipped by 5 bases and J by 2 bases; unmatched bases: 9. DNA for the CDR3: TGTGCCAGCAGCGCACTGACGGGGGGGCCCACAGATACGCAGTATTTT. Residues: CASSALTGGPTDTQYF.

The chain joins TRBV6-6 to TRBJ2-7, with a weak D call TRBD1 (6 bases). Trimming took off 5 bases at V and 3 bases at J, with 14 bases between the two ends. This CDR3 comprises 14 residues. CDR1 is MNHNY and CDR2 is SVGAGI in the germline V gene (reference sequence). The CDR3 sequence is CASSIRDMGYEQYF. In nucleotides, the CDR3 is TGTGCCAGCAGTATCCGGGACATGGGCTACGAGCAGTACTTC.

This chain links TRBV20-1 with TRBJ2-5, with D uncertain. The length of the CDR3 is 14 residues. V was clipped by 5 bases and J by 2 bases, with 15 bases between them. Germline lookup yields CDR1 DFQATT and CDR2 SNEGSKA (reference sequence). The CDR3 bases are TGCAGTGCTGCCGGCATGGGGTCACAAGAGACCCAGTACTTC. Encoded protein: CSAAGMGSQETQYF.

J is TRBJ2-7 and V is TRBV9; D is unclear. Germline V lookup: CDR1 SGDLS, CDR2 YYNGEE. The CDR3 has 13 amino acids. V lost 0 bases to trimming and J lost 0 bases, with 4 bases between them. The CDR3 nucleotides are TGTGCCAGCAGCGTAGCTAGCTCCTACGAGCAGTACTTC. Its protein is CASSVASSYEQYF.

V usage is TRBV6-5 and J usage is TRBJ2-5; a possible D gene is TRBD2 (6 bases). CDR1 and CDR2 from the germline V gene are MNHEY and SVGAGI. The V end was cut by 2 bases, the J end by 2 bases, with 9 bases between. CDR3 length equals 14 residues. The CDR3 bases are TGTGCCAGCAGTTACCGGGCGGGGCAAGAGACCCAGTACTTC. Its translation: CASSYRAGQETQYF.

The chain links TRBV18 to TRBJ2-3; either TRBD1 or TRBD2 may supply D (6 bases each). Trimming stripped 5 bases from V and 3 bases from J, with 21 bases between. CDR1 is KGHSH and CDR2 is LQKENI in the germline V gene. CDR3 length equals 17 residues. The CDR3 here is CASSTTTPTGGTDTQYF. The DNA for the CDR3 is TGTGCCAGCTCAACCACTACTCCGACAGGAGGGACAGATACGCAGTATTTT.

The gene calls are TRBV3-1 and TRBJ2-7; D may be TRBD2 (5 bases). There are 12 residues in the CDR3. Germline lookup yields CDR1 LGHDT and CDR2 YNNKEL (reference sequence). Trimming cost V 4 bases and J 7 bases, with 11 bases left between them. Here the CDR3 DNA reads TGTGCCAGCAGCCTTGCGCAGCGGGAGCAGTACTTC. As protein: CASSLAQREQYF.

As DNA, the CDR3 is TGTGCCACCCAGGCAGGGAACACTGAAGCTTTCTTT. Protein: CATQAGNTEAFF. The chain couples TRBV15 to TRBJ1-1; D gene uncertain. Between the trimmed V and J ends, which lost 8 bases and 1 base, there was a span of 8 bases. Per the germline V gene, CDR1 is LNHNV and CDR2 is YYDKDF (reference sequence). The CDR3 consists of 12 residues.

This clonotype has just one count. This CDR3 is CASSSPRGYGYTF. The CDR3 nucleotides are TGTGCCAGCAGTAGCCCCAGGGGGTATGGCTACACCTTC. This rearrangement joins TRBV12-3 or TRBV12-4 to TRBJ1-2; TRBD1 agrees at 7 bases. J gave up 5 bases and V 5 bases, and 5 bases lay outside the gene matches. The CDR3 spans 13 residues.

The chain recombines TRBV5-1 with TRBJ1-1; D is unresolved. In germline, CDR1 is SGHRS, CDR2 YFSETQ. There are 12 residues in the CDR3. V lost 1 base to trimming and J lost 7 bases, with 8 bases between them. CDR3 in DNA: TGCGCCAGCAGCTTGAACAGCGATGAAGCTTTCTTT. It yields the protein CASSLNSDEAFF. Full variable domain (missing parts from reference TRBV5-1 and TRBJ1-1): KAGVTQTPRYLIKTRGQQVTLSCSPISGHRSVSWYQQTPGQGLQFLFEYFSETQRNKGNFPGRFSGRQFSNSRSEMNVSTLELGDSALYLCASSLNSDEAFFGQGTRLTVV.

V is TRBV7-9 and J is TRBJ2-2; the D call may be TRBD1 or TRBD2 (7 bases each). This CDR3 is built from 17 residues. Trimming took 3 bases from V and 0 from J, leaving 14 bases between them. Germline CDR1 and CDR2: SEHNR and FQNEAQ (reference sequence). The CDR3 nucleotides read TGTGCCAGCAGCTTGCACGGGGGGACAGCGAACACCGGGGAGCTGTTTTTT. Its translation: CASSLHGGTANTGELFF.

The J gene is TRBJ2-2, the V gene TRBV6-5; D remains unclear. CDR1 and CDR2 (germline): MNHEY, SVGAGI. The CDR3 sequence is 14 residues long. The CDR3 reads CAIKKGTNTGELFF. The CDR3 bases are TGTGCTATCAAAAAGGGAACGAACACCGGGGAGCTGTTTTTT.

This CDR3 reads CASSEVWGEPGLAGGGETQYF. CDR3 sequence (DNA): TGTGCCAGCAGCGAGGTGTGGGGCGAGCCGGGACTAGCGGGGGGAGGGGAGACCCAGTACTTC. This rearrangement joins TRBV9 to TRBJ2-5; TRBD2 agrees at 15 bases. This CDR3 region has 21 residues. In germline, CDR1 is SGDLS, CDR2 YYNGEE. The V and J ends lost 3 bases and 5 bases, in that order; junction bases with no gene match: 20.

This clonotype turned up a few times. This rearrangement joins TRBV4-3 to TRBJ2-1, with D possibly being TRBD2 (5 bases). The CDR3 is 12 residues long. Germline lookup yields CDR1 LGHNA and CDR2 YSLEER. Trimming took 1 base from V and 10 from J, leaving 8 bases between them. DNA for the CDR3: TGCGCCAGCAGCCAAGTCGGCGGGGAGCAGTTCTTC. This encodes CASSQVGGEQFF.

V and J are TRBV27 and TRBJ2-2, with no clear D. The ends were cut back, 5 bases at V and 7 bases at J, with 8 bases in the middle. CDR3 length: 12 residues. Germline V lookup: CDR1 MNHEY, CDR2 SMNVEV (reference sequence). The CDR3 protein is CASSPGHGELFF. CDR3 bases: TGTGCCAGCAGTCCGGGCCACGGGGAGCTGTTTTTT.

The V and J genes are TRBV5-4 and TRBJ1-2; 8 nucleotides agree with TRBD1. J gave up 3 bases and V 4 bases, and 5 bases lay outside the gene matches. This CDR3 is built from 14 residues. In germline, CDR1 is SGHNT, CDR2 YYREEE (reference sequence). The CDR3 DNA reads TGTGCCAGCAGCATAGACAGGGGAGACTATGGCTACACCTTC. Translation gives CASSIDRGDYGYTF.

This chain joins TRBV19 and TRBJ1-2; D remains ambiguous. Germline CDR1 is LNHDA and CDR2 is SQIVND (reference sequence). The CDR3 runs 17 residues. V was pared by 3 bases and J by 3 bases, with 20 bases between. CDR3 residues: CASSIEEVGKTYYGYTF. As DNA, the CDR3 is TGTGCCAGTAGTATCGAGGAGGTTGGAAAAACCTACTATGGCTACACCTTC.

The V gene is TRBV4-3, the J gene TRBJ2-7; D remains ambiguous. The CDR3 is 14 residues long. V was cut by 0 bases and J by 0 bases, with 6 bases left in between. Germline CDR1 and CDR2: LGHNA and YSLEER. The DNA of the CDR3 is TGCGCCAGCAGCCAAGAAAAGGGCTCCTACGAGCAGTACTTC. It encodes CASSQEKGSYEQYF.

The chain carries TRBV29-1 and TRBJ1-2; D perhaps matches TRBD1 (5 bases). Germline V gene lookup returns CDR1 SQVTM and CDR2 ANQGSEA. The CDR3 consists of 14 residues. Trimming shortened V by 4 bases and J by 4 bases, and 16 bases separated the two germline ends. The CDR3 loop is CSVVDRTGPYGYTF. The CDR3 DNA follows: TGCAGCGTTGTAGATCGAACAGGCCCCTATGGCTACACCTTC.